This T cell receptor beta chain is from a study of blood T cell repertoires in COVID-19 (dated by TCRdb to 2018 to 2021). About the study as a whole: Collaborator samples came from the United States, Italy and Spain and covered acute and convalescent phases of COVID-19. Subjects who had been exposed to COVID-19, were actively infected with it, or had recovered from it provided the deeply sampled blood TCRbeta repertoires that made up the dataset. Where available, HLA class I and class II types were obtained from metadata supplied by the sample provider rather than from assay-based typing. A freely available public database, intended as a resource for researchers studying the immune response to SARS-CoV-2, is where the repertoires were released. The samples were drawn from the first 160 participants of the ongoing ImmuneRACE study and from some 1,300 subjects provided by 6 global collaborators. The material from the prospective study consisted of cDNA or gDNA derived from T cells, B-cell-depleted T cells, or PBMCs. The sample metadata nearly always contained a de-identified subject ID, COVID-19 status, age in years and sex.

The CDR3 sequence holds 13 residues, the cysteine and phenylalanine included. Of the read, only the CDR3 DNA is kept; its 39 bases are in frame from base 1. At the junction V is shortened by 2 bases and J by 4 bases, with 9 bases in between. In the germline V gene, CDR1 corresponds to MRHNA and CDR2 to SNTAGT. As regards this clone: The clone's antigen remains unknown. No per-base quality is available; no much larger clone lies one base away.

Each collaborating institution followed its own protocols to collect whole blood in K2EDTA tubes. For TCRbeta analysis, collaborators shipped samples in one of three forms: frozen whole blood, isolated PBMCs, or DNA extracted from either of those sample types. On the study overall, not on this receptor specifically: How much clinical and demographic metadata was included differed by source and by participant, and the metadata was provided uncurated.

TCRbeta CDR3 regions were amplified from genomic DNA using the immunoSEQ Assay, a bias-controlled multiplex PCR. In the original analysis: Nucleated cell counts per sample were estimated from amplification of reference gene primers within the assay. To quantify the absolute abundance of each unique TCRbeta CDR3 rearrangement, sequence reads were collapsed and filtered. For each sample, productive Simpson clonality was calculated as the square root of Simpson's diversity index across productive rearrangements. Imported from immuneACCESS, the table was reduced by TCRdb to in-frame sequences with V and J called. These copies leave out some clones; in studies compared against another copy, an unresolved V gene accounts for under half, and the cause of the remainder is not known. V and J calls and clone size are copied from that table; D and trimming were computed from the DNA. Across this sample there are about 340,000 clones, with around 82% seen only once. 2.5% to 3.5% of the sample is held by the ten biggest clonotypes.

The specimen sequenced was peripheral blood. The chain joins TRBV6-4 to TRBJ2-7; the D gene is possibly TRBD2, with 5 bases matching. The receptor was derived from a young man with active or convalescent COVID-19. The encoded CDR3 is CASSDLGVYEQYF. The DNA sequence reads TGTGCCAGCAGTGACCTCGGGGTATACGAGCAGTACTTC.